The 18 T cell receptor beta chains listed next were all sequenced from one sample in a study of blood T cell repertoires in COVID-19. Generated by immunoSEQ multiplex PCR, the TCRdb table keeps only in-frame clones and is missing some. This table holds about 250,000 clones, approximately 88% found once. Sequencing was done on a sample of peripheral blood. These receptors were obtained from a young woman with COVID-19, enrolled during active disease.

V usage is TRBV4-3 and J usage is TRBJ1-2; TRBD1 is a possible D gene (5 bases). The germline V gene has CDR1 LGHNA and CDR2 YSLEER. V lost 1 base and J 6 bases, leaving 21 bases between the germline ends. The CDR3 is made up of 17 amino acids. The CDR3 nucleotides read TGCGCCAGCAGCCAAGGGGGCAGGGCTTCGGGGAGGAATGGCTACACCTTC. Protein product: CASSQGGRASGRNGYTF.

This clone was found once. The rearrangement links TRBV6-1 to TRBJ1-3; 8 bases align to TRBD1. Per the germline V gene, CDR1 is MNHNS and CDR2 is SASEGT. The trim removed 4 bases at V and 9 bases at J, leaving 14 bases unmatched. CDR3 size: 16 residues. The CDR3 DNA reads TGTGCCAGCAGTGCAAGTCTACAGGGGGTAACTACCACCATATATTTT. It specifies CASSASLQGVTTTIYF.

This chain joins TRBV6-4 and TRBJ2-1; TRBD2 matches 8 bases. Germline CDR1 reads MRHNA; CDR2 reads SNTAGT. The CDR3 is 12 residues long. V shed 3 bases and J 15 bases; nucleotides not matched to a gene: 7. CDR3 nucleotides: TGTGCCAGCAGTGAAACGGGGGGGGCGAGGTTCTTC. Protein sequence: CASSETGGARFF.

The rearrangement links TRBV19 to TRBJ2-6, with 7 bases aligning to TRBD1. The germline V gene encodes CDR1 LNHDA and CDR2 SQIVND (reference sequence). Unmatched junction bases numbered 13, after V lost 5 bases and J lost 12 bases. CDR3 length: 15 residues. The chain's CDR3 is CASSSRDSRFGVLTF. The CDR3, as DNA: TGTGCCAGTAGTTCAAGGGACAGTAGATTCGGCGTCCTGACTTTC.

This chain connects TRBV9 to TRBJ1-6; D gene uncertain. The CDR3 consists of 19 residues. V was trimmed by 1 base and J by 1 base, leaving 18 bases between them. CDR1 and CDR2 from the germline V gene are SGDLS and YYNGEE. DNA for the CDR3: TGTGCCAGCAGCGTATCTCGAGGGCCCCCGGGGTCCTATAATTCACCCCTCCACTTT. Protein product: CASSVSRGPPGSYNSPLHF.

V and J are TRBV7-9 and TRBJ2-2; TRBD1 matches 8 bases. Looked up from germline, CDR1 is SEHNR and CDR2 is FQNEAQ (reference sequence). The CDR3 runs 19 residues. V gave up 2 bases and J gave up 7 bases; unmatched junction bases: 18. CDR3 protein: CASSLPLGMARGLDGELFF. The CDR3 DNA reads TGTGCCAGCAGCTTACCCTTGGGGATGGCCAGGGGGCTCGACGGGGAGCTGTTTTTT.

The genes are TRBV9 and TRBJ2-5; 10 bases agree with TRBD2. The CDR3 totals 15 residues. After removal of 3 bases from V and 5 bases from J, the junction contained 7 bases not matched to a gene. CDR1 is SGDLS, CDR2 YYNGEE, per germline. CDR3 loop: CASSASGGEGETQYF. DNA of the CDR3: TGTGCCAGCAGCGCCAGCGGGGGGGAGGGTGAGACCCAGTACTTC.

This clone was counted a single time. The chain links TRBV9 to TRBJ1-1; D call uncertain. Germline V CDR1 and CDR2: SGDLS, YYNGEE. This CDR3 spans 14 amino acids. The germline V and J ends were trimmed by 3 bases and 6 bases, with 15 bases remaining between them. Here the CDR3 DNA reads TGTGCCAGCAGCGCGAGACATTCTCTTGCTGAAGCTTTCTTT. Translated, it gives CASSARHSLAEAFF.

The chain recombines TRBV5-6 with TRBJ2-3, with D perhaps matching TRBD2 (7 bases). In germline, CDR1 is SGHDT, CDR2 YYEEEE. The V end was cut by 6 bases, the J end by 0 bases, with 26 bases between. There are 19 residues in the CDR3. In DNA form, the CDR3 reads TGTGCCAGCAACCCGATAGAAACGGGGAGGGGGGCTAGCACAGATACGCAGTATTTT. Its protein product is CASNPIETGRGASTDTQYF.

This rearrangement joins TRBV3-1 (or the pseudogene TRBV3-2) to TRBJ1-6; a weak D match, TRBD1 (6 bases). The CDR3 totals 15 residues. Germline CDR1 is LGHDT and CDR2 is YNNKEL (reference sequence). The ends were cut back, 0 bases at V and 8 bases at J, with 11 bases in the middle. CDR3 coding DNA: TGTGCCAGCAGCCAAGAAGGGCCAGGGGATTCACCCCTCCACTTT. Its translation: CASSQEGPGDSPLHF.

The J gene is TRBJ1-1, the V gene TRBV28, with TRBD1 identical over 8 bases. This CDR3 has 15 residues. Germline CDR1 reads MDHEN; CDR2 reads SYDVKM. Trimming at V came to 7 bases and at J to 5 bases, leaving 12 bases not matched to a gene. CDR3 protein: CASTFSTGGRTEAFF. The CDR3 region has the DNA TGTGCCAGCACCTTTTCAACAGGGGGTAGGACTGAAGCTTTCTTT.

The chain links TRBV4-3 to TRBJ2-1; D remains unclear. Germline V gene data show CDR1 as LGHNA and CDR2 as YSLEER. The ends were cut back, 0 bases at V and 6 bases at J, with 6 bases in the middle. The CDR3 consists of 13 residues. The CDR3 here is CASSQDYSNEQFF. DNA of the CDR3: TGCGCCAGCAGCCAAGATTATAGCAATGAGCAGTTCTTC.

This sequence joins TRBV4-1 and TRBJ1-2; maybe TRBD1 (5 bases). The CDR3 runs 19 residues. V dropped 0 bases and J dropped 4 bases, with 24 bases sitting between them. In germline, CDR1 is MGHRA, CDR2 YSYEKL. The DNA for the CDR3 is TGCGCCAGCAGCCAAGAAGCGCTAGGGACTTTCTCAAAGGCCTATGGCTACACCTTC. It translates to CASSQEALGTFSKAYGYTF.

V is TRBV7-2 and J is TRBJ2-7; 7 positions match TRBD1. V was clipped by 1 base and J by 2 bases; unmatched bases: 5. The germline V gene encodes CDR1 SGHTA and CDR2 FQGNSA. The CDR3 contains 15 residues. CDR3 in amino acids: CASSLEGTDPYEQYF. The CDR3 DNA sequence: TGTGCCAGCAGCTTAGAGGGGACAGACCCCTACGAGCAGTACTTC.

V usage is TRBV5-1 and J usage is TRBJ2-1, with TRBD2 identical over 13 bases. The trim removed 0 bases at V and 0 bases at J, leaving 6 bases unmatched. This CDR3 comprises 19 residues. Germline V gene lookup returns CDR1 SGHRS and CDR2 YFSETQ. The DNA for the CDR3 is TGCGCCAGCAGCTTGGAGGGGACTAGCGGGGAAAGCTCCTACAATGAGCAGTTCTTC. Protein product: CASSLEGTSGESSYNEQFF. Variable domain in full (rest from reference TRBV5-1 and TRBJ2-1): KAGVTQTPRYLIKTRGQQVTLSCSPISGHRSVSWYQQTPGQGLQFLFEYFSETQRNKGNFPGRFSGRQFSNSRSEMNVSTLELGDSALYLCASSLEGTSGESSYNEQFFGPGTRLTVL.

This rearrangement joins TRBV12-3 or TRBV12-4 to TRBJ1-1; no clear D. The V end was cut by 1 base, the J end by 1 base, with 4 bases between. This CDR3 comprises 13 residues. The DNA of the CDR3 is TGTGCCAGCAGTTTAGGAGAGAACACTGAAGCTTTCTTT. Its protein is CASSLGENTEAFF.

This clone appeared once. J is TRBJ2-3 and V is TRBV27; TRBD2 matches 12 bases. The V and J ends lost 5 bases and 6 bases, in that order; junction bases with no gene match: 9. CDR1 is MNHEY, CDR2 SMNVEV, per germline (reference sequence). This CDR3 contains 16 residues. Here the CDR3 reads CASSLPGLAGVDTQYF. DNA for the CDR3: TGTGCCAGCAGTCTCCCGGGACTAGCGGGCGTGGATACGCAGTATTTT.

V gene TRBV5-1 combines with J gene TRBJ1-2; possible D gene TRBD1, 6 bases. CDR3 length: 12 residues. The ends were cut back, 4 bases at V and 7 bases at J, with 11 bases in the middle. The germline CDR1 and CDR2 sequences are SGHRS and YFSETQ. The DNA of the CDR3 is TGCGCCAGCAGCATACAGGGCGGTGGCTACACCTTC. Translating it yields CASSIQGGGYTF.